Below, 18 T cell receptor beta chains from the same sample are listed, as sequenced in a study of shared clonotypes between healthy human individuals. Profiled with immunoSEQ multiplex PCR; TCRdb holds only in-frame clones, not every one. The sample comprises about 2.2 million clones, about 92% of which are singletons, and 1.5% to 2% rests with the top ten. CD45RO negativity and positive selection for CCR7 defined naive CD8 cells, a population that excluded terminally differentiated effector memory CD45RA+ cells. Sequencing used naive CD8+ T cells from PBMCs. The receptor source for this set is a man between 18 and 29 years old in good health. Some clones in this sample may be carry-over from other donors' samples.

The chain joins TRBV6-5 to TRBJ2-2; TRBD1 matches 11 bases. The V gene end was trimmed by 0 bases and the J gene end by 8 bases; junction bases not matched to a gene: 5. The CDR3 loop spans 16 amino acids. Germline values: CDR1 MNHEY, CDR2 SVGAGI. The CDR3, as DNA: TGTGCCAGCAGTTACTCGGTCGGGACAGGGGGTGGGGAGCTGTTTTTT. As protein: CASSYSVGTGGGELFF.

The genes are TRBV19 and TRBJ2-7; possibly TRBD2 for D (6 bases). This CDR3 is built from 12 residues. The V gene lost 5 bases and the J gene lost 5 bases, with 10 bases spanning the gap. In germline, CDR1 is LNHDA, CDR2 SQIVND (reference sequence). DNA for the CDR3: TGTGCCAGTAGTGGAGGGTTCAACGAGCAGTACTTC. The encoded protein is CASSGGFNEQYF.

The chain has TRBV20-1 and TRBJ2-7; a weak D match, TRBD2 (5 bases). This CDR3 region has 10 residues. The germline gives CDR1 DFQATT, CDR2 SNEGSKA (reference sequence). The CDR3 DNA sequence: TGCACCCAAGGAAGGAGGGAGCAGTACTTC. Its protein product is CTQGRREQYF.

The chain carries TRBV5-1 and TRBJ1-2; 11 nucleotides agree with TRBD1. V was pared by 3 bases and J by 4 bases, with 5 bases of the junction left unmatched. There are 15 residues in the CDR3. Germline values: CDR1 SGHRS, CDR2 YFSETQ. The CDR3 region has the DNA TGCGCCAGCAGCTGGACAGGGGGCGTTGGCTATGGCTACACCTTC. It translates to CASSWTGGVGYGYTF.

The rearrangement uses TRBV28 and TRBJ2-5; D is possibly TRBD1 or TRBD2 (6 bases each). Germline assignment: CDR1 MDHEN and CDR2 SYDVKM. The CDR3 covers 14 residues. With 5 bases removed from V and 9 bases from J, the gap between germline ends came to 19 bases. CDR3 amino acids: CASSPHRRGKAQYF. In DNA form, the CDR3 reads TGTGCCAGCAGTCCGCACAGGAGGGGGAAGGCCCAGTACTTC.

The chain links TRBV7-9 to TRBJ2-1; 13 bases agree with TRBD2. The germline V gene encodes CDR1 SEHNR and CDR2 FQNEAQ (reference sequence). Losses at the gene ends were 5 bases for V and 4 bases for J; bases not matched to a gene: 5. The CDR3 is made up of 16 amino acids. The DNA of the CDR3 is TGTGCCAGCAGCCGGACTAGCGGGGGAACTTACAATGAGCAGTTCTTC. Its protein is CASSRTSGGTYNEQFF.

This chain connects TRBV13 to TRBJ2-1; TRBD2 matches at 7 bases. Germline V gene sequence: CDR1 PRHDT, CDR2 FYEKMQ (reference sequence). The CDR3 runs to 16 residues. Losses at the gene ends were 0 bases for V and 7 bases for J; bases not matched to a gene: 9. The CDR3 coding sequence is TGTGCCAGCAGCTTAGGCCGGGGCGGGAGAAGGAATGAGCAGTTCTTC. This encodes CASSLGRGGRRNEQFF.

This clone showed up just a few times. The chain combines TRBV19 with TRBJ1-5; D not certain. V lost 5 bases to trimming and J lost 3 bases, with 5 bases between them. Germline V gene sequence: CDR1 LNHDA, CDR2 SQIVND (reference sequence). CDR3 length: 12 residues. CDR3 sequence reads: CASSATNQPQHF. CDR3 in DNA: TGTGCCAGTAGTGCCACCAATCAGCCCCAGCATTTT.

The chain combines TRBV28 with TRBJ1-5; possibly TRBD1 for D (5 bases). The CDR3 is made up of 13 amino acids. The germline V and J ends were trimmed by 7 bases and 3 bases, with 10 bases remaining between them. Germline V gene lookup returns CDR1 MDHEN and CDR2 SYDVKM. The CDR3 spells CASTGHSNQPQHF. The CDR3 DNA is TGTGCCAGCACAGGACACTCCAATCAGCCCCAGCATTTT.

The CDR3 bases are TGTGCCAGTAGTATCGTCTTGGAGGGCTATGGCTACACCTTC. Its protein product is CASSIVLEGYGYTF. The rearrangement joins TRBV19 to TRBJ1-2; D is unclear. The CDR3 length is 14 residues. Germline values: CDR1 LNHDA, CDR2 SQIVND (reference sequence). Deletions cut 3 bases from V and 4 bases from J, with 12 bases between.

V usage is TRBV7-2 and J usage is TRBJ2-7; D is perhaps TRBD2 (5 bases). Trimming took 3 bases from V and 4 from J, leaving 16 bases between them. The CDR3 is made up of 15 amino acids. The V gene's germline CDR1 is SGHTA and CDR2 FQGNSA. CDR3 sequence: CASSLAGPSRYEQYF. The CDR3 DNA reads TGTGCCAGCAGCTTGGCGGGCCCCTCGCGGTACGAGCAGTACTTC.

The rearrangement uses TRBV25-1 and TRBJ2-2; 10 nucleotides agree with TRBD1. The V gene end was trimmed by 3 bases and the J gene end by 6 bases; junction bases not matched to a gene: 7. The CDR3 loop spans 16 amino acids. Germline V gives CDR1 MGHDK, CDR2 SYGVNS. This chain's CDR3 is CASSETGTGAPGELFF. The DNA for the CDR3 is TGTGCCAGCAGTGAGACCGGGACAGGGGCTCCCGGGGAGCTGTTTTTT.

This chain joins TRBV27 and TRBJ1-1; 8 bases match TRBD1. CDR1 is MNHEY and CDR2 is SMNVEV in the germline V gene (reference sequence). The CDR3 covers 15 residues. The trim removed 0 bases at V and 7 bases at J, leaving 7 bases unmatched. The CDR3 DNA is TGTGCCAGCAGTTTATCCGGACAGGGTAATATTGAAGCTTTCTTT. Residues: CASSLSGQGNIEAFF.

J is TRBJ2-7 and V is TRBV7-2; 10 bases line up with TRBD1. The CDR3 sequence is 15 residues long. CDR1 is SGHTA and CDR2 is FQGNSA in the germline V gene. V trimming: 4 bases; J trimming: 9 bases; junction bases outside the gene matches: 12. CDR3 region: CASSSKTGTGVRQYF. Written as DNA, the CDR3 is TGTGCCAGCAGCTCCAAAACCGGGACAGGGGTTAGGCAGTACTTC.

V usage is TRBV28 and J usage is TRBJ1-3; D ambiguous. The germline V gene encodes CDR1 MDHEN and CDR2 SYDVKM. This CDR3 has 16 residues. Deletions cut 3 bases from V and 0 bases from J, with 12 bases between. CDR3 protein: CASSLEQQTSGNTIYF. CDR3 bases: TGTGCCAGCAGTTTGGAACAACAGACCTCTGGAAACACCATATATTTT.

The genes are TRBV9 and TRBJ1-5; no reliable D call. V lost 8 bases and J lost 10, with 16 bases in between. The CDR3 sequence is 12 residues long. Germline CDR1 is SGDLS and CDR2 is YYNGEE. The CDR3 region has the DNA TGTGCCAGAGCGACAAGTTCCCCCCCCCAGCATTTT. This sequence encodes CARATSSPPQHF.

Comments on this clone: At the DNA level, this CDR3 is encoded by other sequences in the same sample as well. V usage is TRBV19 and J usage is TRBJ2-7, with TRBD2 matching over 9 bases. Germline CDR1 is LNHDA and CDR2 is SQIVND (reference sequence). V trimming: 4 bases; J trimming: 1 base; junction bases outside the gene matches: 2. CDR3 length: 14 amino acids. The CDR3 reads CASSTLAGSYEQYF. The CDR3 DNA sequence: TGTGCCAGTAGTACGCTAGCGGGATCCTACGAGCAGTACTTC.

The rearrangement joins TRBV11-3 to TRBJ2-5; 7 bases align to TRBD1. The CDR3 has 14 residues. Germline-derived CDR1 and CDR2 are SGHNT and YENEEA. The trim removed 5 bases at V and 2 bases at J, leaving 5 bases unmatched. The CDR3 protein is CASSMTGPQETQYF. The CDR3 bases are TGTGCCAGCAGCATGACAGGGCCACAAGAGACCCAGTACTTC. Combining the CDR3 with reference TRBV11-3 and TRBJ2-5 gives the whole variable domain EAGVVQSPRYKIIEKKQPVAFWCNPISGHNTLYWYLQNLGQGPELLIRYENEEAVDDSQLPKDRFSAERLKGVDSTLKIQPAELGDSAVYLCASSMTGPQETQYFGPGTRLLVL.